The 22 T cell receptor beta chains listed next were all sequenced from one sample in a study of control samples from healthy donors and cancer patients. Only in-frame clones appear in the TCRdb table, and some are missing; sequencing was by immunoSEQ multiplex PCR. The sample carries around 85,000 clones, about 88% recorded once. Sequencing was done on a sample of blood. These receptor sequences come from a woman aged 55-69 years in good health.

The sample holds a few counts of this clone. This chain joins TRBV19 and TRBJ1-5; the D is unclear. V was pared by 5 bases and J by 7 bases, with 18 bases between. The CDR3 is 15 residues long. Per germline, CDR1 LNHDA and CDR2 SQIVND (reference sequence). Here the CDR3 DNA reads TGTGCCAGTAGTGCCATAGTTGGCTTCGGGCAGCCCCAGCATTTT. It encodes CASSAIVGFGQPQHF.

This chain joins TRBV7-8 and TRBJ2-4, with D perhaps TRBD1 or TRBD2 (5 bases each). The CDR3 is made up of 15 amino acids. The germline V gene has CDR1 SGHVS and CDR2 FQNEAQ. With 0 bases removed from V and 9 bases from J, the gap between germline ends came to 15 bases. Written as DNA, the CDR3 is TGTGCCAGCAGCTTAGCGCAACTACGGGGCAGCATTCAGTACTTC. The encoded protein is CASSLAQLRGSIQYF.

The rearrangement links TRBV7-2 to TRBJ1-1; D might be TRBD1 (6 bases). Germline V CDR1 and CDR2: SGHTA, FQGNSA. Trimming stripped 4 bases from V and 5 bases from J, with 11 bases between. The CDR3 is 13 amino acids. In nucleotides, the CDR3 is TGTGCCAGCAGCTGGGGGGCAGGGACTGAAGCTTTCTTT. Translating it yields CASSWGAGTEAFF.

The chain recombines TRBV12-3 or TRBV12-4 with TRBJ1-1, with 8 bases matching TRBD1. The CDR3 has 13 residues. V lost 6 bases to trimming and J lost 5 bases; unmatched junction nucleotides: 5. The CDR3 sequence is CASRPRDRTEAFF. The CDR3 nucleotides read TGTGCCAGCAGGCCTCGGGACAGGACTGAAGCTTTCTTT.

The chain joins TRBV4-1 to TRBJ1-1; D possibly corresponds to TRBD1 (5 bases). V lost 2 bases, J lost 4 bases, and 11 bases lay in between. The CDR3 consists of 14 residues. The germline V gene encodes CDR1 MGHRA and CDR2 YSYEKL. For the CDR3, the DNA is TGCGCCAGCAGCCAAAACAGGCGTGGCACTGAAGCTTTCTTT. Amino acids: CASSQNRRGTEAFF.

The V call is TRBV2, the J call TRBJ1-5; D is ambiguous. The germline V gene encodes CDR1 SNHLY and CDR2 FYNNEI. The V end lost 2 bases, the J end lost 6 bases, and 11 bases lay between the germline ends. The CDR3 loop spans 14 amino acids. The CDR3 nucleotides are TGTGCCAGCAGTGAAATATTTCCGGGTCAGCCCCAGCATTTT. Protein product: CASSEIFPGQPQHF.

This chain links TRBV5-4 with TRBJ2-7, with D uncertain. The ends were cut back, 2 bases at V and 3 bases at J, with 9 bases in the middle. The CDR3 extends over 13 amino acids. CDR1 SGHNT and CDR2 YYREEE come from the germline V gene (reference sequence). The CDR3 coding sequence is TGTGCCAGCAGCTTACTACCCTTCTACGAGCAGTACTTC. It translates to CASSLLPFYEQYF.

In regard to this clone: At one end the junction does not follow the germline gene, possibly because of a read error. The chain couples TRBV7-7 to TRBJ2-1; 13 bases align to TRBD2. The germline CDR1 and CDR2 sequences are SSHAT and FNYEAQ (reference sequence). The CDR3 spans 16 residues. The CDR3 reads CASSTLAGGNADEQFF. The CDR3 DNA reads TGTGCTAGCAGCACACTAGCGGGGGGGAACGCCGATGAGCAGTTCTTC.

The CDR3, as DNA: TGCGCCAGCAGCACCGGCCCGACAGGGAGCGGTGAAAAACTGTTTTTT. Translation: CASSTGPTGSGEKLFF. The genes are TRBV5-1 and TRBJ1-4; 7 bases agree with TRBD1. The CDR3 extends over 16 amino acids. Germline V CDR1 and CDR2: SGHRS, YFSETQ. V was pared by 4 bases and J by 7 bases, with 13 bases of the junction left unmatched.

V usage is TRBV4-1 and J usage is TRBJ2-7; D remains unclear. V was cut by 5 bases and J by 1 base, with 12 bases left in between. This CDR3 comprises 14 residues. In germline, CDR1 is MGHRA, CDR2 YSYEKL. CDR3 protein: CASSTAPFSYEQYF. CDR3 coding DNA: TGCGCCAGCAGCACAGCTCCATTTTCCTACGAGCAGTACTTC.

The chain has TRBV7-2 and TRBJ2-7; 7 nucleotides align to TRBD2. After removal of 6 bases from V and 5 bases from J, the junction contained 7 bases not matched to a gene. This CDR3 spans 13 amino acids. Germline V gives CDR1 SGHTA, CDR2 FQGNSA. In DNA, the CDR3 is TGTGCCAGCAGTCGGACTAGAGGTGACGAGCAGTACTTC. Protein: CASSRTRGDEQYF.

CDR3 in amino acids: CASSERLLDQPQHF. Written as DNA, the CDR3 is TGTGCCAGCAGTGAAAGACTACTCGATCAGCCCCAGCATTTT. The rearrangement uses TRBV6-1 and TRBJ1-5; D is uncertain. From germline, CDR1 is MNHNS and CDR2 SASEGT. The CDR3 is made up of 14 amino acids. V dropped 2 bases and J dropped 5 bases, with 10 bases sitting between them.

This chain links TRBV3-1 (or the pseudogene TRBV3-2) with TRBJ1-2; D might be TRBD1 (6 bases). There are 15 residues in the CDR3. Germline V gives CDR1 LGHDT, CDR2 YNNKEL (reference sequence). V was pared by 3 bases and J by 8 bases, with 19 bases between. The CDR3 DNA is TGTGCCAGCAGCCAGAGCAGTGTGGGGGCGCAAGGCTACACCTTC. It specifies CASSQSSVGAQGYTF.

The V gene is TRBV5-4, the J gene TRBJ2-7, with no clear D. The length of the CDR3 is 11 residues. The V end lost 2 bases, the J end lost 5 bases, and 5 bases lay between the germline ends. Germline CDR1 reads SGHNT; CDR2 reads YYREEE (reference sequence). This CDR3 is CASSFMNEQYF. The CDR3 nucleotides read TGTGCCAGCAGCTTTATGAACGAGCAGTACTTC.

The V gene is TRBV13, the J gene TRBJ2-1; 8 bases match TRBD1. The junction had 12 bases not matched to a gene; V was cut back by 5 bases and J by 6 bases. In germline, CDR1 is PRHDT, CDR2 FYEKMQ (reference sequence). The CDR3 is made up of 16 amino acids. CDR3 amino acids: CASSPRSRGHGNEQFF. DNA for the CDR3: TGTGCCAGCAGCCCACGGAGCAGGGGGCATGGCAATGAGCAGTTCTTC.

V gene TRBV5-1 combines with J gene TRBJ2-3, with D unresolved. The V gene lost 0 bases and the J gene lost 3 bases, with 14 bases spanning the gap. Germline CDR1 is SGHRS and CDR2 is YFSETQ. The CDR3 has 16 amino acids. The CDR3 loop is CASSLESMYMTDTQYF. CDR3 nucleotide sequence: TGCGCCAGCAGCTTGGAGTCAATGTATATGACAGATACGCAGTATTTT.

This clone has just one count. The chain is built from TRBV13 and TRBJ2-1, with D perhaps being TRBD1 or TRBD2 (5 bases each). CDR1 is PRHDT and CDR2 is FYEKMQ in the germline V gene (reference sequence). Trimming left V 0 bases short and J 8 bases short, with 11 bases between. The CDR3 has 14 residues. The CDR3 DNA reads as TGTGCCAGCAGCTTAGGAGGGGAGTCGGATGAGCAGTTCTTC. Protein: CASSLGGESDEQFF.

The V call is TRBV18, the J call TRBJ1-1; the D gene is possibly TRBD1 (6 bases). V dropped 3 bases and J dropped 8 bases, with 19 bases sitting between them. Germline V CDR1 and CDR2: KGHSH, LQKENI. The CDR3 spans 15 residues. The CDR3 nucleotides are TGTGCCAGCTCACCCTCCCAAGTTTGGACAGCCGAAGCTTTCTTT. Translation: CASSPSQVWTAEAFF.

The CDR3 spells CASSLGQVATEAFF. CDR3 nucleotide sequence: TGTGCCAGCAGCTTGGGACAGGTGGCCACTGAAGCTTTCTTT. The chain uses TRBV5-4 and TRBJ1-1; tentatively, D is TRBD1 (6 bases). Germline V gene lookup returns CDR1 SGHNT and CDR2 YYREEE (reference sequence). Trimming took 0 bases from V and 4 from J, leaving 10 bases between them. The CDR3 has 14 amino acids.

This clone was observed a handful of times. The chain employs TRBV2 and TRBJ1-6, with 11 bases matching TRBD1. The junction had 10 bases not matched to a gene; V was cut back by 7 bases and J by 5 bases. The germline V gene has CDR1 SNHLY and CDR2 FYNNEI. The CDR3 is made up of 17 amino acids. Here the CDR3 reads CASKGGQGVPNNSPLHF. CDR3 in DNA: TGTGCCAGCAAAGGGGGACAGGGGGTGCCTAATAATTCACCCCTCCACTTT.

The chain joins TRBV7-2 to TRBJ1-1; unclear D gene. The germline CDR1 and CDR2 sequences are SGHTA and FQGNSA. Trimming shortened V by 5 bases and J by 4 bases, and 11 bases separated the two germline ends. The CDR3 covers 13 residues. CDR3 sequence reads: CASSLVIGTEAFF. The CDR3 DNA reads TGTGCCAGCAGCCTTGTAATCGGCACTGAAGCTTTCTTT.

The chain combines TRBV21-1 with TRBJ2-7; the table assigns TRBD2, which was not confirmed against the DNA. TRBV21-1 is deemed a pseudogene. CDR3 length: 13 residues. CDR3 residues: CASSKGGAYEQYF. The CDR3 coding sequence is TGTGCCAGCAGCAAGGGGGGGGCCTACGAGCAGTACTTC.